This T cell receptor (beta chain) was identified during a study of control samples from healthy donors and cancer patients. The CDR3 is 14 amino acids. CDR1 and CDR2 (germline): MDHEN, SYDVKM. The V end was cut by 4 bases, the J end by 6 bases, with 14 bases between. Measured with immunoSEQ multiplex PCR; TCRdb has only the in-frame clones, and not every one. This sample yields roughly 150,000 clones, of which 88% are seen a single time; more than 1.5% belongs to the top ten. This sequence joins TRBV28 and TRBJ2-3; TRBD1 is a possible D gene (6 bases). The TCR comes from a man younger than 30 in good health. Sequenced material: blood. The CDR3 bases are TGTGCCAGCAGTTCGGCAGGGGACGTTGATACGCAGTATTTT. Encoded protein: CASSSAGDVDTQYF.